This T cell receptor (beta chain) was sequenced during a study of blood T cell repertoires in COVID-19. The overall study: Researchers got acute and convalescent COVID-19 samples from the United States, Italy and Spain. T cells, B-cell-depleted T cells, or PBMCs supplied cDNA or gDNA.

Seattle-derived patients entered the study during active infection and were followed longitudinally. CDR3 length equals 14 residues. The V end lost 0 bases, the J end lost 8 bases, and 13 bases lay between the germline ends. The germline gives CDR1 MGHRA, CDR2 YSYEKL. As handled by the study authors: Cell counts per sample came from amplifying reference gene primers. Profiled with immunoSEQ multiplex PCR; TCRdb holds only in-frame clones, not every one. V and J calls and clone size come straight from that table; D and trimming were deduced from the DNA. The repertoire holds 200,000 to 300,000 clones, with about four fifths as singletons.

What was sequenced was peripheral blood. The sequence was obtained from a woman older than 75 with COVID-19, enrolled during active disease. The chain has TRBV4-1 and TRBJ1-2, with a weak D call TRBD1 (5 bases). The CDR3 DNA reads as TGCGCCAGCAGCCAAGATGGGGGGGTGAGAGGCTACACCTTC. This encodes CASSQDGGVRGYTF.